Below, one T cell receptor (beta chain) is given with its context. The antigen remains undetermined. This sample stems from a study of T cells after yellow fever vaccination. Study conclusions and caveats: Repertoires sorted by FACS could include abundant clonotypes that are contaminants from the bulk population.

TCRdb used MiXCR to reprocess the 5' RACE reads, holding one entry per CDR3 protein. This table holds 400,000 or so distinct CDR3 sequences, roughly 20% found once. The CDR3 length is 16 residues. Germline assignment: CDR1 SGDLS and CDR2 YYNGEE. The J segment lost 8 bases and the V segment lost 0 bases, leaving 13 bases of the junction unmatched. This material consisted of PBMCs, taken before the yellow fever booster vaccination. The sequence was obtained from a man younger than 35 who received the YFV17D yellow fever vaccine. The chain carries TRBV9 and TRBJ2-5; 7 bases map to TRBD2. CDR3 amino acids: CASSVGQLAGVRTQYF. As DNA, the CDR3 is TGTGCCAGCAGCGTAGGCCAGCTCGCGGGGGTGAGAACCCAGTACTTC.